What follows is one T cell receptor beta chain and its context. The antigen remains unidentified. Per germline, CDR1 SGHVS and CDR2 FNYEAQ. The CDR3 length is 17 residues. J lost 1 base, V lost 5 bases, and 5 bases had no gene match. Unexposed donor CD4+ T cells date from about 2011-2019, before the COVID-19 pandemic. CD4+ T cells were isolated from the cells after roughly 11 days of culture. Measured with immunoSEQ multiplex PCR; TCRdb has only the in-frame clones, and not every one. The data show about 24,000 clones, 65% to 80% seen once. This entry belongs to a study of CD4 T cells in relation to SARS-CoV-2 and coronaviruses.

The chain employs TRBV7-6 and TRBJ2-2; TRBD1 agrees at 12 bases. The receptor was derived from a human donor in good health. Material: CD4+ T cells from PBMCs, cultured in vitro. The CDR3 nucleotides read TGTGCCAGCAGCGCGGGACAGGGGGCCGGGAACACCGGGGAGCTGTTTTTT. Translated: CASSAGQGAGNTGELFF. The full variable domain, rest sourced from reference TRBV7-6 and TRBJ2-2, is GAGVSQSPRYKVTKRGQDVALRCDPISGHVSLYWYRQALGQGPEFLTYFNYEAQQDKSGLPNDRFSAERPEGSISTLTIQRTEQRDSAMYRCASSAGQGAGNTGELFFGEGSRLTVL.